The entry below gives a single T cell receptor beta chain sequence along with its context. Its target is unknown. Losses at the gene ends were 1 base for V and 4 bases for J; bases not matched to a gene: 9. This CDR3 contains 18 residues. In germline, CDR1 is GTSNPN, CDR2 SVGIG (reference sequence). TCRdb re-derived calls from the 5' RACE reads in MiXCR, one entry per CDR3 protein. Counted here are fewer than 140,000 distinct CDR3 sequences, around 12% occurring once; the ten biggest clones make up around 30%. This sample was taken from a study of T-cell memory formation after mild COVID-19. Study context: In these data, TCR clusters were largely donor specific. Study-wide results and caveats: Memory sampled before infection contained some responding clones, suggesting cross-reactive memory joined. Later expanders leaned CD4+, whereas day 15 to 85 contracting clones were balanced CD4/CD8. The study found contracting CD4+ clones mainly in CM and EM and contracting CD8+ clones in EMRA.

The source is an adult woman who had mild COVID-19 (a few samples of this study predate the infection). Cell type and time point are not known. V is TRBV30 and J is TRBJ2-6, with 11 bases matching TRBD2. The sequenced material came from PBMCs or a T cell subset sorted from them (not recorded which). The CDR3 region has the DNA TGTGCCTGGAGTGCCGGACTAGCGGGCCTCGGCGGGGCCAACGTCCTGACTTTC. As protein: CAWSAGLAGLGGANVLTF.